The 9 T cell receptor beta chains below come from one sample, sequenced in a study of neurological immune-mediated disorders. TCRdb reanalysed the 5' RACE reads using MiXCR and keeps one entry per CDR3 protein. This table holds roughly 120,000 distinct CDR3 sequences, more than 2.5% found once. The source material was PBMCs. These receptors all stem from a woman aged 30 to 39 with multiple sclerosis.

This clonotype has a handful of counts. The DNA of the CDR3 is TGTGCCAGCAACGTCGGAGTCCACCCTGAAGCTTTCTTT. Translating gives CASNVGVHPEAFF. The V and J genes are TRBV6-1 and TRBJ1-1; D unresolved. This CDR3 has 13 amino acids. V lost 7 bases and J 6 bases, leaving 15 bases between the germline ends. The germline V gene encodes CDR1 MNHNS and CDR2 SASEGT.

This clonotype was seen at least ten times. J is TRBJ2-6 and V is TRBV27; TRBD1 matches 8 bases. Germline CDR1 reads MNHEY; CDR2 reads SMNVEV (reference sequence). V was pared by 5 bases and J by 1 base, with 13 bases of the junction left unmatched. This CDR3 has 19 amino acids. CDR3 bases: TGTGCCAGCAGTCCGCGGACAGGGAAAACCCCGTCTGGGGCCAACGTCCTGACTTTC. Its protein is CASSPRTGKTPSGANVLTF.

This clonotype was seen at least ten times. The chain couples TRBV5-1 to TRBJ1-2; unclear D gene. From germline, CDR1 is SGHRS and CDR2 YFSETQ. This CDR3 has 13 amino acids. Trimming left V 4 bases short and J 7 bases short, with 14 bases between. CDR3 bases: TGCGCCAGCAGCCAGACGGTGACGGGTGGCTACACCTTC. Its translation: CASSQTVTGGYTF.

In its sample, this clonotype was seen a few times. This may be a read error: a much more frequent sequence differs by one nucleotide. This likely comes from a read error, as the CDR3 has no conserved phenylalanine or tryptophan at its end. The chain links TRBV12-3 or TRBV12-4 to TRBJ1-1, with D maybe TRBD1 (6 bases). The CDR3 extends over 15 amino acids. The V and J ends lost 2 bases and 4 bases respectively, with 14 bases between them. This CDR3 reads CASSLPGGAATEAFC. The CDR3, as DNA: TGTGCCAGCAGTTTACCCGGGGGGGCGGCCACTGAAGCTTTCTGT.

This rearrangement joins TRBV5-1 to TRBJ1-1, with D uncertain. The CDR3 consists of 14 residues. Germline loops: CDR1 SGHRS, CDR2 YFSETQ. V dropped 2 bases and J dropped 2 bases, with 10 bases sitting between them. CDR3: CASSLDVVNTEAFF. CDR3 DNA: TGCGCCAGCAGCTTAGACGTCGTTAACACTGAAGCTTTCTTT.

This clonotype was recorded at least ten times. V usage is TRBV18 and J usage is TRBJ2-2; 8 bases match TRBD1. V was clipped by 5 bases and J by 4 bases; unmatched bases: 15. The CDR3 totals 18 residues. The germline V gene has CDR1 KGHSH and CDR2 LQKENI. The DNA for the CDR3 is TGTGCCAGCTCATTCACGGGACAGGCCTTAGGAATCACCGGGGAGCTGTTTTTT. This encodes CASSFTGQALGITGELFF.

This clonotype was seen repeatedly, ten times or more. The chain is built from TRBV7-8 and TRBJ1-2, with D uncertain. This CDR3 comprises 15 residues. Trimming took 5 bases from V and 6 from J, leaving 19 bases between them. Per the germline V gene, CDR1 is SGHVS and CDR2 is FQNEAQ. This CDR3 is CASSQQAFNLDGYTF. DNA of the CDR3: TGTGCCAGCAGCCAGCAGGCGTTCAATTTGGATGGCTACACCTTC.

This clonotype was counted at least ten times. J is TRBJ2-3 and V is TRBV5-1; 9 nucleotides line up with TRBD2. The germline V gene has CDR1 SGHRS and CDR2 YFSETQ. The CDR3 totals 19 residues. J was trimmed by 0 bases and V by 3 bases; bases with no gene match: 14. The CDR3 reads CASSSPPSASGASTDTQYF. In DNA form, the CDR3 reads TGCGCCAGCAGCTCCCCCCCCAGCGCTAGCGGGGCTAGCACAGATACGCAGTATTTT.

This clonotype was counted many times. The V and J genes are TRBV6-5 and TRBJ1-5, with 9 positions matching TRBD1. The V gene end was trimmed by 6 bases and the J gene end by 5 bases; junction bases not matched to a gene: 8. The CDR3 length is 15 residues. The germline CDR1 and CDR2 sequences are MNHEY and SVGAGI. The CDR3 DNA reads as TGTGCCAGCAGACCGACAGGGGGTTCTGATCAGCCCCAGCATTTT. Encoded protein: CASRPTGGSDQPQHF.